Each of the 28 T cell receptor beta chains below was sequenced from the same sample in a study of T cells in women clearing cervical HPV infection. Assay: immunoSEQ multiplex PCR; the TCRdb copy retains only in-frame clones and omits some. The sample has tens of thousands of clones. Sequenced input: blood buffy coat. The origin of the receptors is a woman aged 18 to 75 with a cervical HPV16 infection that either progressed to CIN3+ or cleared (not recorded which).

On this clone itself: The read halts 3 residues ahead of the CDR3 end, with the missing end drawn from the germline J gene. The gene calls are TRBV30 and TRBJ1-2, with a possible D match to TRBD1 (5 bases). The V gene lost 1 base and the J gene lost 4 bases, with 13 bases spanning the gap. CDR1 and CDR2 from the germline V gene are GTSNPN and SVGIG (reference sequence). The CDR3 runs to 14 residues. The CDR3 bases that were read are TGTGCCTGGAGTGGGGACCGGGGGAGCTATGGC. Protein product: CAWSGDRGSYG. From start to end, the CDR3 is CAWSGDRGSYGYTF.

The CDR3 bases that were read are TGTGCCAGTAGTATTTCGGGGGGGTCCACCTACGAG. This encodes CASSISGGSTYE. In full, the CDR3 reads CASSISGGSTYEQYF. This chain joins TRBV19 and TRBJ2-7, with 8 bases fitting TRBD2. With the read ending 3 residues before the CDR3 end, the germline J gene is used to fill in that end. The germline gives CDR1 LNHDA, CDR2 SQIVND (reference sequence). The CDR3 loop spans 15 amino acids. After removal of 3 bases from V and 2 bases from J, the junction contained 6 bases not matched to a gene.

The part of the CDR3 DNA that was read is TGTGCCTGGAGTCCCACAGGGTTTAACTATGGC. Its translation: CAWSPTGFNYG. The CDR3 reads in full as CAWSPTGFNYGYTF. V is TRBV30 and J is TRBJ1-2, with a tentative D call TRBD1 (6 bases). The CDR3 end is not reached by the read, which stops 3 residues before it; the germline J gene fills it in. The V and J ends lost 2 bases and 1 base respectively, with 11 bases between them. The germline gives CDR1 GTSNPN, CDR2 SVGIG (reference sequence). The CDR3 extends over 14 amino acids. The full variable domain, rest sourced from reference TRBV30 and TRBJ1-2, is SQTIHQWPATLVQPVGSPLSLECTVEGTSNPNLYWYRQAAGRGLQLLFYSVGIGQISSEVPQNLSASRPQDRQFILSSKKLLLSDSGFYLCAWSPTGFNYGYTFGSGTRLTVV.

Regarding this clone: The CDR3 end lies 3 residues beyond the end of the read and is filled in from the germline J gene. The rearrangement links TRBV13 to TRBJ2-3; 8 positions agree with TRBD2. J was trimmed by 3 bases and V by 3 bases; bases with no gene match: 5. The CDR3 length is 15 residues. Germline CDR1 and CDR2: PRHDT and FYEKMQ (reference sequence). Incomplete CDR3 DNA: TGTGCCAGCAGCTTCTTCCGGGAGGGGACAGATACG. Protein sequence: CASSFFREGTDT. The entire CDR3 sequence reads CASSFFREGTDTQYF.

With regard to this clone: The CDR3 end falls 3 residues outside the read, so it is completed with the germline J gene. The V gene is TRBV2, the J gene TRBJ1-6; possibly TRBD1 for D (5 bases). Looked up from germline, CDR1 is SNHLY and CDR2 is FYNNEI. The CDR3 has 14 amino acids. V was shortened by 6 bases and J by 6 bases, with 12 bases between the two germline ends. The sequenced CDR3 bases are TGTGCCAGCAGCTTAACAGGCATTAATTCACCC. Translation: CASSLTGINSP. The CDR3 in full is CASSLTGINSPLHF.

The part of the CDR3 DNA that was read is TGCGCCAGCAGCTTCGGGACTGGGAGGTTAGAGACC. It codes for CASSFGTGRLET. The CDR3 in full is CASSFGTGRLETQYF. The chain couples TRBV5-1 to TRBJ2-5; D might be TRBD2 (6 bases). The missing CDR3 end, 3 residues past where the read stops, is filled in from the germline J gene. The CDR3 runs to 15 residues. Germline-derived CDR1 and CDR2 are SGHRS and YFSETQ. V was cut by 2 bases and J by 4 bases, with 15 bases left in between.

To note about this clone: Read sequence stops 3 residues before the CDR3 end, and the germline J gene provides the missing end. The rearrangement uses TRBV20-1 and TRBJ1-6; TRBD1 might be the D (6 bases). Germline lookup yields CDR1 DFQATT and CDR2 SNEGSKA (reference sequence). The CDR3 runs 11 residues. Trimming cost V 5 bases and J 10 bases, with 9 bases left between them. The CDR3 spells CSAGTGSPLHF. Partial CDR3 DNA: TGCAGTGCTGGAACAGGGTCACCC.

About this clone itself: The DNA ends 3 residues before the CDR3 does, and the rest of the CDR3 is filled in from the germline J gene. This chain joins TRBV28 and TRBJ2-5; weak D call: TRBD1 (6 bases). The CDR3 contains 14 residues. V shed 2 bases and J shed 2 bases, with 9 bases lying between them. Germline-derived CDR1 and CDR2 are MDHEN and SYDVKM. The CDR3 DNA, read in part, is TGTGCCAGCAGTTTAACAGGGAAACAAGAGACC. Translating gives CASSLTGKQET. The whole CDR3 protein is CASSLTGKQETQYF. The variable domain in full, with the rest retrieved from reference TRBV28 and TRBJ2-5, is DVKVTQSSRYLVKRTGEKVFLECVQDMDHENMFWYRQDPGLGLRLIYFSYDVKMKEKGDIPEGYSVSREKKERFSLILESASTNQTSMYLCASSLTGKQETQYFGPGTRLLVL.

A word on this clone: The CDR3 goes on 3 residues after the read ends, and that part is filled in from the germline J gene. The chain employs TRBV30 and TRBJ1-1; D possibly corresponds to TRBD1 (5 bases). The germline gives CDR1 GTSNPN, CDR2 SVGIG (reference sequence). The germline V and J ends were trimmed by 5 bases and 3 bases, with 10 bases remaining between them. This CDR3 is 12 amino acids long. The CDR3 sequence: CAWAGADTEAFF. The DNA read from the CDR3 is TGTGCCTGGGCTGGGGCGGACACTGAA.

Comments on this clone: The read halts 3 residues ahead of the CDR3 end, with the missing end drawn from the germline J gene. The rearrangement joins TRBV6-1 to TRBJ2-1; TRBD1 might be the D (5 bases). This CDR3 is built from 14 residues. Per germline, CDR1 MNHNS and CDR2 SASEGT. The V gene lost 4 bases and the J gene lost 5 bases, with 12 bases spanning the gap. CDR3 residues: CASSGGRENNEQFF. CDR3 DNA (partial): TGTGCCAGCAGTGGGGGCAGGGAAAACAATGAG.

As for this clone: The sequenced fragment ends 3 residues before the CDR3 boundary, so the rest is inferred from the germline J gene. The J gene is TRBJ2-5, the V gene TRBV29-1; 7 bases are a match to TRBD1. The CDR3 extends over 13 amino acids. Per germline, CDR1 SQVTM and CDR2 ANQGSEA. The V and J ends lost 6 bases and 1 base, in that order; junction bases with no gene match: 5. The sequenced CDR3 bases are TGCAGCGTAGGGACAGTATTCCAAGAGACC. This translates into CSVGTVFQET. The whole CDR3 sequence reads CSVGTVFQETQYF.

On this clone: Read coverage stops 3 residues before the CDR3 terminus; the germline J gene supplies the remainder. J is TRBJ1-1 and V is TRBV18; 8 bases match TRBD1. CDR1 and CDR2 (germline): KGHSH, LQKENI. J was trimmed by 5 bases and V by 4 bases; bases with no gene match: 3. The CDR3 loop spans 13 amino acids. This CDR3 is CASSLQGETEAFF. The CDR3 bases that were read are TGTGCCAGCTCACTACAGGGGGAGACTGAA.

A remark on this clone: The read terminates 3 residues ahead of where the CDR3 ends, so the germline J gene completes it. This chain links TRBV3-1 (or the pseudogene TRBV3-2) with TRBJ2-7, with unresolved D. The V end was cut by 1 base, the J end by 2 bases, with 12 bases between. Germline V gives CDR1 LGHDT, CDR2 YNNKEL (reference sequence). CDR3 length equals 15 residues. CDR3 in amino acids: CASSQVQPGAYEQYF. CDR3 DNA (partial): TGTGCCAGCAGCCAAGTTCAGCCAGGTGCCTACGAG.

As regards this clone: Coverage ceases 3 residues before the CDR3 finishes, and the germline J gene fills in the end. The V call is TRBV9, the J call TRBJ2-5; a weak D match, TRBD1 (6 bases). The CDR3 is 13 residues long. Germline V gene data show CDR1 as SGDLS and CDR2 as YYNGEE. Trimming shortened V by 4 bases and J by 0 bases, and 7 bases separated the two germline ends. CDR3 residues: CASSRTDQETQYF. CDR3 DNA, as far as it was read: TGTGCCAGCAGCCGGACAGACCAAGAGACC.

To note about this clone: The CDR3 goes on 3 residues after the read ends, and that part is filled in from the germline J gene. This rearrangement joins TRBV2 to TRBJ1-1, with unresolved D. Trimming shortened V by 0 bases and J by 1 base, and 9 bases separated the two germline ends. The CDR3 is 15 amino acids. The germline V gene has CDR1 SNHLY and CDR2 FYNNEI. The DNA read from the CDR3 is TGTGCCAGCAGTGAAGCGCTTAACAGGAACACTGAA. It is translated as CASSEALNRNTE. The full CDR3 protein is CASSEALNRNTEAFF.

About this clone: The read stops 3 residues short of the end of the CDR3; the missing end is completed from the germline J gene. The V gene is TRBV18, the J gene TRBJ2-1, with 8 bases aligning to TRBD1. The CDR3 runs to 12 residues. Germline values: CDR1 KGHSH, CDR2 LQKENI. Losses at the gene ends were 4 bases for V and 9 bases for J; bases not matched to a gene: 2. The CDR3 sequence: CASSRTGGEQFF. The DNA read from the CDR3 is TGTGCCAGCTCACGAACAGGGGGTGAG.

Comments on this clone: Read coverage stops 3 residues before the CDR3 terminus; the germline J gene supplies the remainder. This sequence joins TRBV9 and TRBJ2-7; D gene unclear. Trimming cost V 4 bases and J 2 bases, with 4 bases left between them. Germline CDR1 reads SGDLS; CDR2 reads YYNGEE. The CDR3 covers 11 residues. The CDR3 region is CASSLTYEQYF. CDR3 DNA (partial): TGTGCCAGCAGCCTTACCTACGAG.

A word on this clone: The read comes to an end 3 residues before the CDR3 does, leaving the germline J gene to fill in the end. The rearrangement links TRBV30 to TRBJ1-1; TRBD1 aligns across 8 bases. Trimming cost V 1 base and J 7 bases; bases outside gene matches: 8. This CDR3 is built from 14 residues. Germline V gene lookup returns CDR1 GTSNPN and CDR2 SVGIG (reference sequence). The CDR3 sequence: CAWSATDRGYEAFF. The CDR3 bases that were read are TGTGCCTGGAGTGCAACAGACAGGGGTTATGAA.

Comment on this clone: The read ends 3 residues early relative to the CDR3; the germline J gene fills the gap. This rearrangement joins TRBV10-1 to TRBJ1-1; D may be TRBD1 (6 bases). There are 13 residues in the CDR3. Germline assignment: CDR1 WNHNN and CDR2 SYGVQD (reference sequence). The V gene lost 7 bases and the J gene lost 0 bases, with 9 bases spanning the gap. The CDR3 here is CASKDSLNTEAFF. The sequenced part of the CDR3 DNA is TGCGCCAGCAAGGACAGCTTGAACACTGAA.

CDR3 amino acids: CSARANRLGETQYF. The sequenced CDR3 bases are TGCAGTGCTAGAGCGAACAGGCTCGGAGAGACC. The chain employs TRBV20-1 and TRBJ2-5; perhaps TRBD1 as D (5 bases). The CDR3 end falls 3 residues outside the read, so it is completed with the germline J gene. V dropped 1 base and J dropped 4 bases, with 13 bases sitting between them. There are 14 residues in the CDR3. The germline V gene encodes CDR1 DFQATT and CDR2 SNEGSKA (reference sequence).

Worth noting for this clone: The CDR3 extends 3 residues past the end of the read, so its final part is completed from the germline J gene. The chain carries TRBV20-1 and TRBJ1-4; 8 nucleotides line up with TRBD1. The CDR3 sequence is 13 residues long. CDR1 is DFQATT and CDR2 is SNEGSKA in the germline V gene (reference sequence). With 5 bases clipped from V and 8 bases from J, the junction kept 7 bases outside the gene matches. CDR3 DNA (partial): TGCAGTGCTTACAGGGGGTTGGGGGAAAAA. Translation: CSAYRGLGEK. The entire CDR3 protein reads CSAYRGLGEKLFF.

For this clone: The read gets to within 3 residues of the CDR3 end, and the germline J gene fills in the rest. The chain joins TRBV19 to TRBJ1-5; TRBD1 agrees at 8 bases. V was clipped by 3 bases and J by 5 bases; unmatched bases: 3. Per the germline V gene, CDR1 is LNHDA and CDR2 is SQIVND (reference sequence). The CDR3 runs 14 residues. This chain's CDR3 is CASSISTGDQPQHF. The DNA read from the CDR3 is TGTGCCAGTAGTATCTCGACAGGGGATCAGCCC.

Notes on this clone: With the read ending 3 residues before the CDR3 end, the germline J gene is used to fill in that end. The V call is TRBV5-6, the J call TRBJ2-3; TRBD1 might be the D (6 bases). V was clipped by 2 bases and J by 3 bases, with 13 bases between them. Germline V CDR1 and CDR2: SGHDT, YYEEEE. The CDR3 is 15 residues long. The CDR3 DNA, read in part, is TGTGCCAGCAGCTTCGACCAGGGGTTTACAGATACG. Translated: CASSFDQGFTDT. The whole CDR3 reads CASSFDQGFTDTQYF.

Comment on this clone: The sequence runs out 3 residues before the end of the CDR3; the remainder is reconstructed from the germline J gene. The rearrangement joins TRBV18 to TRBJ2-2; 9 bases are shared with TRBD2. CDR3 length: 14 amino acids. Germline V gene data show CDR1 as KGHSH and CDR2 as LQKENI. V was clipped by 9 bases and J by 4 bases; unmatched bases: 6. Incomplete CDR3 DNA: TGTGCCAGTCAGGGACTAGCTACCACCGGGGAG. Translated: CASQGLATTGE. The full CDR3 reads CASQGLATTGELFF.

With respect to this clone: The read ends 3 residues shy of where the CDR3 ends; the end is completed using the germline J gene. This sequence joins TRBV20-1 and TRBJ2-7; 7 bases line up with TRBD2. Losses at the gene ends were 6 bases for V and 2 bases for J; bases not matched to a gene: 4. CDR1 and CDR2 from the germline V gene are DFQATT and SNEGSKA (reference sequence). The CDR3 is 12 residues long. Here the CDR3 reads CSATSDAYEQYF. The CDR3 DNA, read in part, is TGCAGTGCCACTAGCGACGCCTACGAG.

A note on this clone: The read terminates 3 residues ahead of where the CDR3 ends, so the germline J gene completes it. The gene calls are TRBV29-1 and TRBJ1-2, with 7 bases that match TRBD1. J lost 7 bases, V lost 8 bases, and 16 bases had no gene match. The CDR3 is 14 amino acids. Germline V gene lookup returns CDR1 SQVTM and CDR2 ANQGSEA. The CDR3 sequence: CSTRPPGTAFGYTF. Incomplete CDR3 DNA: TGCAGCACCCGCCCCCCGGGGACAGCCTTTGGC.

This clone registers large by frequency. The CDR3 DNA, read in part, is TGCAGCGTTCTATTGTCAGGGGGCTATGGC. The encoded protein is CSVLLSGGYG. The whole CDR3 protein is CSVLLSGGYGYTF. V is TRBV29-1 and J is TRBJ1-2; 7 bases align to TRBD1. The CDR3 end falls 3 residues outside the read, so it is completed with the germline J gene. The V gene's germline CDR1 is SQVTM and CDR2 ANQGSEA. This CDR3 is built from 13 residues. J lost 4 bases, V lost 5 bases, and 7 bases had no gene match.

The covered CDR3 bases are TGTGCCTGGAGTCTGGGGGCCGGC. Its translation: CAWSLGAG. The entire CDR3 reads CAWSLGAGYTF. This chain links TRBV30 with TRBJ1-2; the D gene is possibly TRBD1 (6 bases). The read terminates 3 residues ahead of where the CDR3 ends, so the germline J gene completes it. Germline V gene data show CDR1 as GTSNPN and CDR2 as SVGIG (reference sequence). The CDR3 has 11 amino acids.